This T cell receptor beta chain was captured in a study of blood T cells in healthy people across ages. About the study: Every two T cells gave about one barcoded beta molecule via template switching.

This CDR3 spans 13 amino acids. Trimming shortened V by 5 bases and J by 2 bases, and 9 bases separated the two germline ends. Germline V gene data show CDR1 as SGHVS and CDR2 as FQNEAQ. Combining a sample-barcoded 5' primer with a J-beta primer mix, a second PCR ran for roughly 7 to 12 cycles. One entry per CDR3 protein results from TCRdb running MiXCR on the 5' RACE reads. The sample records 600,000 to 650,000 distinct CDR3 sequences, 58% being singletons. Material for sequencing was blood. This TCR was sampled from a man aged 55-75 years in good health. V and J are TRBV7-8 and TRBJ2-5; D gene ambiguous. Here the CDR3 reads CASSHAEQETQYF. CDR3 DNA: TGTGCCAGCAGCCATGCGGAACAAGAGACCCAGTACTTC.